Sequencing of this TCR beta chain was carried out in a study of blood T cells in healthy people across ages. At the level of the study: There was about one barcoded beta molecule captured by template switching per two T cells.

The individuals who served as donors were healthy Caucasians living in Russia, aged roughly 6 to 95. RNA extraction gave at least 5.5 micrograms of total RNA per sample. The CDR3 is made up of 16 amino acids. Germline CDR1 is MNHNY and CDR2 is SVGAGI (reference sequence). The V and J ends lost 0 bases and 3 bases, in that order; junction bases with no gene match: 5. A second 7 to 11 cycle PCR used barcoded and J-beta primers. Sequencing yielded, for each sample, at least 2.5 million paired-end reads carrying CDR3. TCRdb redid the calling of the 5' RACE reads with MiXCR, one entry per CDR3 protein. The sample contains hundreds of thousands of distinct CDR3 sequences, under 45% of which appear only once.

The sequencing input was blood. The chain combines TRBV6-6 with TRBJ1-5, with 7 bases identical to TRBD1. This sequence was found in a man between 60 and 70 years old in good health. CDR3 sequence reads: CASSYSSGGTNQPQHF. The CDR3 DNA follows: TGTGCCAGCAGTTACTCTTCAGGGGGAACCAATCAGCCCCAGCATTTT.